Reported below is one TCR beta chain. Its target is not known. Sequencing used immunoSEQ multiplex PCR; TCRdb keeps in-frame clones, though not all of them. The sample carries around 70,000 clones, roughly 85% recorded once. The record originates from a study of OX40 agonist ivuxolimab in advanced cancers. Across the study: Aged 23 to 79 with a mean of 60 years, they were about 80% male.

Study-level results: Among the least clonally expanded were partial responders at 0.1-3.0 mg/kg. At doses 0.1 to 3.0 mg/kg, CD4+ and CD8+ clones expanded.

Autoimmune disease history or systemic immunosuppression meant exclusion. V lost 4 bases and J lost 3; bases outside the gene matches: 4. Germline V gene sequence: CDR1 MNHEY, CDR2 SMNVEV (reference sequence). The CDR3 contains 14 residues. The V call is TRBV27, the J call TRBJ2-5, with 8 positions matching TRBD1. The origin of this receptor is an adult with an advanced solid tumor such as melanoma, head and neck, liver or kidney cancer. Sequenced here: CD4+ or CD8+ T cells sorted from blood, sampled in a trial of the OX40 agonist ivuxolimab. This chain's CDR3 is CASSYADREETQYF. In DNA form, the CDR3 reads TGTGCCAGCAGTTACGCGGACAGGGAAGAGACCCAGTACTTC.